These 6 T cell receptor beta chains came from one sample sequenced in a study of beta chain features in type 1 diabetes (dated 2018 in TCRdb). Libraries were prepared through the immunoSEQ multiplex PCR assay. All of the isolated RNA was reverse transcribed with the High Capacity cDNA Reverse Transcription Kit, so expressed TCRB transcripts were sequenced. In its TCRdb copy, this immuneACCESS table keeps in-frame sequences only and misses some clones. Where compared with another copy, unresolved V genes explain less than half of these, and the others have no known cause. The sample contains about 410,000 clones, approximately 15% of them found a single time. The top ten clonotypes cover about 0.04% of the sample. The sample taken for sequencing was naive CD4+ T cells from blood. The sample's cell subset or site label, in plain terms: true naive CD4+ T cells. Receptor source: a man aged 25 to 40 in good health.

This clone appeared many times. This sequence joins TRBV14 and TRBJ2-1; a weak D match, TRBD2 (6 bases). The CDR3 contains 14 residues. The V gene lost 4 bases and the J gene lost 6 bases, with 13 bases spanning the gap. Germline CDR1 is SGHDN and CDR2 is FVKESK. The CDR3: CASSPAGTPNEQFF. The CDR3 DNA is TGTGCCAGCAGCCCCGCCGGGACTCCCAATGAGCAGTTCTTC.

DNA of the CDR3: TGTGCCAGCAGCTTAACTTCGCTGGGCACCGGGGAGCTGTTTTTT. It translates to CASSLTSLGTGELFF. This rearrangement joins TRBV7-2 to TRBJ2-2, with unresolved D. Looked up from germline, CDR1 is SGHTA and CDR2 is FQGNSA. V lost 2 bases to trimming and J lost 4 bases, with 11 bases between them. The CDR3 is 15 amino acids. Combining the CDR3 with reference TRBV7-2 and TRBJ2-2 gives the whole variable domain GAGVSQSPSNKVTEKGKDVELRCDPISGHTALYWYRQSLGQGLEFLIYFQGNSAPDKSGLPSDRFSAERTGGSVSTLTIQRTQQEDSAVYLCASSLTSLGTGELFFGEGSRLTVL.

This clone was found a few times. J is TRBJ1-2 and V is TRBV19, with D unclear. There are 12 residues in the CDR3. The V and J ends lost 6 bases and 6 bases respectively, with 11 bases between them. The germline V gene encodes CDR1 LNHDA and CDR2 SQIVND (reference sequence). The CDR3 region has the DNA TGTGCCAGTAGCAGGCCTCAGGATGGCTACACCTTC. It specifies CASSRPQDGYTF.

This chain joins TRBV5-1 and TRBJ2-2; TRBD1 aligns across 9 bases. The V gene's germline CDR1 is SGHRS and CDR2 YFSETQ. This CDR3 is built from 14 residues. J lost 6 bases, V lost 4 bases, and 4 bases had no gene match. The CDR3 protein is CASSRRTGAGELFF. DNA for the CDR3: TGCGCCAGCAGCAGGAGGACAGGGGCCGGGGAGCTGTTTTTT.

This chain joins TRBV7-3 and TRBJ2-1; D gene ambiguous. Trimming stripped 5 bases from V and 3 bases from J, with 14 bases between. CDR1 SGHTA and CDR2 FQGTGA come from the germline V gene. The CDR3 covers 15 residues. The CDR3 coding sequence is TGTGCCAGCAGCACAAACCCAGGCCACTACAATGAGCAGTTCTTC. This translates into CASSTNPGHYNEQFF.

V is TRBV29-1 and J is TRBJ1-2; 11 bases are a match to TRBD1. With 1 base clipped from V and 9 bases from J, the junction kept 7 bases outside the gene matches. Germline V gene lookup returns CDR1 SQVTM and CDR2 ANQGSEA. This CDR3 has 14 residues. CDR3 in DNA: TGCAGCGTTGAAGGGGGACAGGGGGACCCAAGCTACACCTTC. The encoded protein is CSVEGGQGDPSYTF.